The rows below give T cell receptor beta chains drawn from one sample of a study of control samples from healthy donors and cancer patients. Using immunoSEQ multiplex PCR, the repertoire was profiled, and TCRdb retains in-frame clones only, with some absent. The data contain roughly 20,000 clones, 83% of them singletons. Sequencing was done on a sample of PBMCs. These receptors came from a man in his 60s with head and neck cancer. CDR3s include the opening cysteine and the closing phenylalanine or tryptophan. A D gene is named only where the DNA matches it firmly. Not every row has a clone size; where given, it reads once, few, many or a size class.

v_call,j_call,clone_size,cdr3_length,d_call,cdr3_aa,cdr3_nt
TRBV14,TRBJ2-7,NA,14,TRBD2,CASSRLAGWNEQYF,TGTGCCAGCAGCCGACTAGCGGGGTGGAACGAGCAGTACTTC
TRBV28,TRBJ2-3,NA,13,TRBD1,CASTLTGVDTQYF,TGTGCCAGCACCCTGACAGGGGTGGATACGCAGTATTTT
TRBV11-2,TRBJ1-1,NA,14,NA,CASSLNVGNTEAFF,TGTGCCAGCAGCTTAAATGTGGGAAACACTGAAGCTTTCTTT
TRBV10-1,TRBJ2-2,NA,16,NA,CASSELRDTVTGELFF,TGCGCCAGCAGTGAATTAAGGGACACTGTCACCGGGGAGCTGTTTTTT
TRBV28,TRBJ1-5,few,12,NA,CASSLEVQPQHF,TGTGCCAGCAGTTTAGAAGTGCAGCCCCAGCATTTT
TRBV12-3/TRBV12-4,TRBJ2-7,NA,11,NA,CASRNRGEQYF,TGTGCCAGCAGAAATCGAGGGGAGCAGTACTTC
TRBV6-1,TRBJ2-2,NA,18,TRBD2,CASSAGTSGGAHTGELFF,TGTGCCAGCAGTGCCGGGACTAGCGGGGGGGCCCACACCGGGGAGCTGTTTTTT
TRBV5-8,TRBJ1-2,NA,15,NA,CASRLPGLTNYGYTF,TGTGCCAGCAGACTGCCGGGACTGACTAACTATGGCTACACCTTC
TRBV11-2,TRBJ1-1,few,16,NA,CASSSRYRVNSTEAFF,TGTGCCAGCAGCTCAAGATACAGGGTGAATTCCACTGAAGCTTTCTTT
TRBV29-1,TRBJ1-4,NA,15,TRBD1,CSVSRTGTGNEKLFF,TGCAGCGTTTCCCGAACCGGGACAGGGAATGAAAAACTGTTTTTT
TRBV4-1,TRBJ2-5,NA,15,NA,CASSRGGPGGETQYF,TGCGCCAGCAGCCGAGGGGGACCGGGGGGAGAGACCCAGTACTTC
TRBV9,TRBJ2-2,once,16,NA,CASSVVAATTAGELFF,TGTGCCAGCAGCGTAGTGGCCGCTACCACTGCCGGGGAGCTGTTTTTT
TRBV6-5,TRBJ2-7,NA,14,NA,CASSYSITGYEQYF,TGTGCCAGCAGTTACTCGATAACTGGCTACGAGCAGTACTTC
TRBV5-1,TRBJ2-2,NA,16,TRBD1,CASSFRTGVLTGELFF,TGCGCCAGCAGCTTCCGGACAGGGGTCTTGACCGGGGAGCTGTTTTTT
TRBV7-8,TRBJ1-2,few,16,NA,CASSLAPLGSNYGYTF,TGTGCCAGCAGCTTAGCCCCCCTGGGGTCCAACTATGGCTACACCTTC
TRBV12-2,TRBJ2-1,NA,19,NA,CASRPREGARFRAHNEQFF,TGTGCAAGTCGCCCGCGGGAGGGGGCTCGATTTAGGGCACACAATGAGCAGTTCTTC
TRBV11-2,TRBJ1-3,NA,17,NA,CASSLEAAISGGNTIYF,TGTGCCAGCAGCTTAGAGGCGGCTATCTCGGGTGGAAACACCATATATTTT
TRBV30,TRBJ2-3,NA,18,TRBD1,CAWRAPGQGVEGTDTQYF,TGTGCCTGGAGGGCCCCGGGACAGGGGGTGGAGGGCACAGATACGCAGTATTTT
TRBV10-3,TRBJ2-6,NA,17,NA,CAISESVASSGANVLTF,TGTGCCATCAGTGAGTCGGTCGCCTCCTCTGGGGCCAACGTCCTGACTTTC
TRBV3-1/TRBV3-2,TRBJ2-1,once,17,NA,CASSQVYSRAGLNEQFF,TGTGCCAGCAGCCAAGTCTATTCTAGGGCCGGTCTTAATGAGCAGTTCTTC
TRBV2,TRBJ1-3,few,13,NA,CASGGDSGNTIYF,TGTGCCAGCGGAGGGGACTCTGGAAACACCATATATTTT
TRBV6-4,TRBJ1-6,NA,14,TRBD1,CANTGAGSNSPLHF,TGTGCCAACACAGGGGCGGGGAGCAATTCACCCCTCCACTTT
TRBV28,TRBJ2-7,few,14,NA,CASSLNRVSYEQYF,TGTGCCAGCAGCTTAAACAGAGTCTCCTACGAGCAGTACTTC
TRBV11-3,TRBJ2-1,few,14,TRBD2,CASSVGGGENEQFF,TGTGCCAGCAGCGTCGGGGGGGGCGAAAATGAGCAGTTCTTC
TRBV5-8,TRBJ2-1,few,18,TRBD1,CASSLDLLDRGIYNEQFF,TGTGCCAGCAGCTTGGACCTCCTTGACAGGGGGATCTACAATGAGCAGTTCTTC
TRBV5-1,TRBJ2-3,NA,13,NA,CASSREPPDTQYF,TGCGCCAGCAGCCGGGAGCCCCCAGATACGCAGTATTTT
TRBV6-2/TRBV6-3,TRBJ2-2,NA,16,TRBD2,CASSYGSGGFIGELFF,TGTGCCAGCAGTTACGGGAGCGGGGGGTTTATCGGGGAGCTGTTTTTT
TRBV30,TRBJ1-4,NA,14,NA,CAWRTTAYNEKLFF,TGTGCCTGGAGGACGACAGCTTATAATGAAAAACTGTTTTTT
TRBV7-9,TRBJ1-1,NA,15,NA,CASSRLRGPYTEAFF,TGTGCCAGCAGCAGACTTCGTGGGCCTTACACTGAAGCTTTCTTT
TRBV2,TRBJ2-1,NA,15,NA,CASRRDRVSYNEQFF,TGTGCCAGCAGGAGGGACCGAGTCTCCTACAATGAGCAGTTCTTC
TRBV3-1/TRBV3-2,TRBJ2-1,NA,13,NA,CASSQVAGGEQFF,TGTGCCAGCAGCCAAGTGGCCGGCGGTGAGCAGTTCTTC
TRBV7-6,TRBJ1-1,NA,15,NA,CASSLGADLNTEAFF,TGTGCCAGCAGCTTAGGTGCGGATTTGAACACTGAAGCTTTCTTT
TRBV30,TRBJ2-7,NA,13,NA,CAWSVGGNYEQYF,TGTGCCTGGAGTGTAGGGGGGAACTACGAGCAGTACTTC
TRBV27,TRBJ2-1,NA,15,NA,CASSLRRDGYNEQFF,TGTGCCAGCAGTTTAAGGCGGGACGGATACAATGAGCAGTTCTTC
TRBV7-2,TRBJ2-2,NA,15,NA,CASSLRSLNTGELFF,TGTGCCAGCAGCTTACGTTCCCTGAACACCGGGGAGCTGTTTTTT
TRBV21-1,TRBJ1-2,NA,13,NA,CASSSPLGEGYTF,TGTGCCAGCAGCTCACCCCTAGGGGAGGGCTACACCTTC